This TCR beta chain was recovered during a study of blood T cell repertoires in COVID-19. For the study at large: Researchers got acute and convalescent COVID-19 samples from the United States, Italy and Spain. T cells, B-cell-depleted T cells, or PBMCs supplied cDNA or gDNA.

Per the study methods: Researchers report that nucleated cell counts were estimated from reference gene primer amplification. Data came from immunoSEQ multiplex PCR; TCRdb stores just in-frame clones and leaves some out. Clone size and V and J calls were adopted from that table, with D and trimming inferred from the DNA. Of 160,000 or so clones in the sample, roughly 84% were seen once. CDR3 length: 14 amino acids. V was cut by 5 bases and J by 5 bases, with 14 bases left in between. Germline V CDR1 and CDR2: MNHNY, SVGAGI (reference sequence). The chain couples TRBV6-6 to TRBJ2-3; the D gene is possibly TRBD1 (7 bases). Sequencing was performed on peripheral blood. The TCR comes from a human donor in a cohort sampled during active COVID-19. CDR3 protein: CASSRGQGGDTQYF. The CDR3 DNA reads as TGTGCCAGCAGTCGGGGGCAGGGGGGAGATACGCAGTATTTT.